This TCR beta chain is drawn from a study of cytomegalovirus exposure and HLA in healthy donors. The sample holds one count of this clone. Its antigen is as yet unknown. The table came from immunoSEQ multiplex PCR; TCRdb's copy has only in-frame clones and leaves some out. In the table there are 200,000 to 250,000 clones, 85% to 95% of which are singletons. Study conclusions and caveats: The study put 150 to 200 TCR beta chains on its list as cytomegalovirus-associated. Three chains tied to CMV proved CMV antigen-specific in vitro.

This sequence originates from a woman aged 18-30 years in good health and CMV-seronegative. Sequences were obtained from PBMCs.

CDR3 sequence: CASSLLSPGNEKLFF. The CDR3, as DNA: TGTGCCAGCAGCTTGCTCTCCCCGGGGAATGAAAAACTGTTTTTT. V gene TRBV5-4 combines with J gene TRBJ1-4, with unresolved D. Germline V CDR1 and CDR2: SGHNT, YYREEE (reference sequence). The V and J ends lost 1 base and 5 bases respectively, with 12 bases between them. The CDR3 runs 15 residues. Full variable domain (missing parts from reference TRBV5-4 and TRBJ1-4): ETGVTQSPTHLIKTRGQQVTLRCSSQSGHNTVSWYQQALGQGPQFIFQYYREEENGRGNFPPRFSGLQFPNYSSELNVNALELDDSALYLCASSLLSPGNEKLFFGSGTQLSVL.